The sequence of this T cell receptor (beta chain) was determined in a study of beta chain features in type 1 diabetes. A few counts support this clone. This CDR3 comprises 14 residues. CDR1 and CDR2 from the germline V gene are ENHRY and SYGVKD. Losses at the gene ends were 4 bases for V and 5 bases for J; bases not matched to a gene: 7. Reverse transcribing all isolated RNA meant expressed TCRB transcripts were sequenced. Sequencing used immunoSEQ multiplex PCR; TCRdb keeps in-frame clones, though not all of them. The data hold about 360,000 clones, with about 12% observed a single time. The chain employs TRBV10-3 and TRBJ2-7, with 8 bases fitting TRBD2. The sequencing sample was made of naive CD4+ T cells from blood. The source of this sequence is a man between 18 and 29 years old in good health. The DNA for the CDR3 is TGTGCCATCAGTGTGGGCGCGGGGGGTAACGAGCAGTACTTC. As protein: CAISVGAGGNEQYF.